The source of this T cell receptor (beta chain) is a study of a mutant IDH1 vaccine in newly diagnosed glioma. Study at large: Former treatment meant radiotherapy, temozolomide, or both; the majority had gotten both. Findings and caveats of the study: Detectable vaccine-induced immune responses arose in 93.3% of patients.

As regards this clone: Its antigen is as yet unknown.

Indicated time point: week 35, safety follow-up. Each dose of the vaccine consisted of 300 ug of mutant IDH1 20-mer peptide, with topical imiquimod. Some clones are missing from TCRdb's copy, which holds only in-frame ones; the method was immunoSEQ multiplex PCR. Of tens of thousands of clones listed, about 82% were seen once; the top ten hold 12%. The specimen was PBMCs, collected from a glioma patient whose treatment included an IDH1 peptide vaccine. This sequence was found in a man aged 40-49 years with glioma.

The CDR3 is CASIEASGGANEQFF. DNA for the CDR3: TGTGCCAGTATCGAGGCCAGCGGAGGAGCGAATGAGCAGTTCTTC. This chain links TRBV19 with TRBJ2-1; D possibly corresponds to TRBD2 (5 bases). V lost 7 bases to trimming and J lost 7 bases, with 20 bases between them. This CDR3 is built from 15 residues. Germline V gene lookup returns CDR1 LNHDA and CDR2 SQIVND (reference sequence).